This TCR beta chain was obtained from a study of control samples from healthy donors and cancer patients. This clone was detected only once. Trimming cost V 0 bases and J 5 bases; bases outside gene matches: 4. Germline loops: CDR1 SNHLY, CDR2 FYNNEI. This CDR3 is built from 17 residues. TCRdb keeps only in-frame clones here, not all; method: immunoSEQ multiplex PCR. The repertoire consists of 70,000 or so clones, with over 85% occurring once and the leading ten covering about 20%. The sequenced sample consisted of PBMCs. The TCR originated in a man aged 55 to 70 with lung cancer. V is TRBV2 and J is TRBJ2-1, with TRBD2 matching over 13 bases. Here the CDR3 DNA reads TGTGCCAGCAGTGAAGCAAGACTAGCGGGGGGAGACAATGAGCAGTTCTTC. The encoded protein is CASSEARLAGGDNEQFF.